The source of this T cell receptor beta chain is a study of blood T cell repertoires in COVID-19. Study details: Acute and convalescent COVID-19 samples came from the United States, Italy and Spain. PBMCs, B-cell-depleted T cells, or T cells were the source of the cDNA or gDNA that made up the material.

Per the original methods: Estimation of nucleated cell counts was performed using reference gene primer amplification. Data came from immunoSEQ multiplex PCR; TCRdb stores just in-frame clones and leaves some out. Clone size and the V and J calls come from that table; the DNA yielded D and trimming. The sample includes some 390,000 clones, around 86% of them seen just once. This CDR3 is built from 17 residues. CDR1 and CDR2 from the germline V gene are SGHTS and YDEGEE. The V end lost 1 base, the J end lost 0 bases, and 14 bases lay between the germline ends. The clonotype was recovered from a human donor in a cohort sampled during active COVID-19. The source material was peripheral blood. The chain combines TRBV5-8 with TRBJ1-5; D is possibly TRBD1 (5 bases). DNA for the CDR3: TGTGCCAGCAGCTTGTGGGGTGGACAACGTAGCAATCAGCCCCAGCATTTT. Translating gives CASSLWGGQRSNQPQHF.